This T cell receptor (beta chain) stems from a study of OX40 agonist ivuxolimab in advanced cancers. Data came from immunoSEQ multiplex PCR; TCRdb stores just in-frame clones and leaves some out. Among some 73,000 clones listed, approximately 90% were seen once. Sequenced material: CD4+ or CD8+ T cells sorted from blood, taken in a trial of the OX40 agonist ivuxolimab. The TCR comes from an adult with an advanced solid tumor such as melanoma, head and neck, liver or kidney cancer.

The CDR3 is CASSLWLMGTDTQYF. The DNA for the CDR3 is TGTGCCAGCAGCTTGTGGCTGATGGGCACAGATACGCAGTATTTT. The J gene is TRBJ2-3, the V gene TRBV5-8; D is unclear. In germline, CDR1 is SGHTS, CDR2 YDEGEE. This CDR3 is built from 15 residues. Trimming stripped 1 base from V and 1 base from J, with 10 bases between.